This T cell receptor beta chain appears in the sequencing data of a study of blood T cells in healthy people across ages. Points from the study as a whole: Across the age range, TCR beta diversity per million T cells fell in a roughly linear way.

This CDR3 spans 16 amino acids. Looked up from germline, CDR1 is SGDLS and CDR2 is YYNGEE. This clonotype was observed once. What it binds is unknown. A second PCR of roughly 7 to 11 cycles used a sample-barcoded 5' primer and a J-beta primer mix. A tag from a template-switch adaptor with 12 random nucleotides marked each cDNA molecule. TCRdb re-called the 5' RACE reads with MiXCR, one entry per CDR3 protein. This sample has about 1.4 million distinct CDR3 sequences, with approximately 60% found just once. The individuals who served as donors were healthy Caucasians living in Russia, aged about 6 to 95. Peripheral blood from each donor was collected in a volume of 9.5 to 10 milliliters.

V and J are TRBV9 and TRBJ2-7; 10 positions match TRBD2. The J call is uncertain, as TRBJ2-5 better fits the DNA end. The TCR was taken from a man younger than 35 in good health. The specimen sequenced was blood. This chain's CDR3 is CASSVGLAEGGETQYF. CDR3 DNA sequence: TGTGCCAGCAGCGTCGGACTAGCGGAGGGGGGAGAGACCCAGTACTTC.